Sequencing of this T cell receptor beta chain was carried out in a study of Ad26.COV2.S vaccination and SARS-CoV-2 variants. This sample's treatment: around 19 received Ad26.COV2.S at low or high dose, single or two shots; five or six received placebo; per-sample allocation not given. Sampling took place 63 days after the first vaccine or placebo injection. Expression of Wuhan-strain SARS-CoV-2 spike came from the Ad26 vector that formed the vaccine. Germline values: CDR1 GTSNPN, CDR2 SVGIG (reference sequence). CDR3 length: 12 residues. V lost 8 bases to trimming and J lost 8 bases; unmatched junction nucleotides: 9. Repertoires were generated with immunoSEQ multiplex PCR, while TCRdb's copy carries only in-frame clones and drops some. The sample gives about 400,000 clones, over 80% of which show up once; approximately 1.6% is in the top ten. A word on this clone: Its antigen remains unidentified.

Findings and limits, study-wide: CD8+ and CD4+ T cells specific for spike reportedly responded with substantial breadth after vaccination.

The source of this sequence is a person aged 18-65 years who received the Ad26.COV2.S COVID-19 vaccine or a placebo. Sample: peripheral blood, taken in a trial of Ad26.COV2.S vaccine versus placebo. This chain connects TRBV30 to TRBJ2-4; TRBD2 aligns across 7 bases. The CDR3 DNA reads TGTGCCCAATCGGGGGGAGGGGACATTCAGTACTTC. It codes for CAQSGGGDIQYF.